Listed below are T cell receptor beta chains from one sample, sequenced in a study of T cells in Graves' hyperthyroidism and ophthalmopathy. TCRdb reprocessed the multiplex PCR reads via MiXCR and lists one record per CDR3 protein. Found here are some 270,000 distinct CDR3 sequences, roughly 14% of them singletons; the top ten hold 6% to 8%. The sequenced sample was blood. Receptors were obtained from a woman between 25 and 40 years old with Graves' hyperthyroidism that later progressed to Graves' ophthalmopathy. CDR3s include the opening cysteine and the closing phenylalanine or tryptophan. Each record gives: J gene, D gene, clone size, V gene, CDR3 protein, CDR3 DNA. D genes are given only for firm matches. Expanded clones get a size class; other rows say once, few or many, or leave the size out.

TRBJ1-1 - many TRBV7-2 CASSKGLGAFF TGTGCCAGCAGCAAGGGCCTGGGGGCTTTCTTT
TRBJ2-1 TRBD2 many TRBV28 CASRPGAGGPYNEQFF TGTGCCAGCAGGCCAGGAGCGGGAGGACCCTACAATGAGCAGTTCTTC
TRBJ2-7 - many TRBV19 CASSRGLRYPYEQYF TGTGCCAGTAGTAGAGGATTGAGGTATCCATACGAGCAGTACTTC
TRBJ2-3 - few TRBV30 CAWSVRTGYGINTQYF TGTGCCTGGAGTGTACGGACTGGCTATGGTATAAATACGCAGTATTTT
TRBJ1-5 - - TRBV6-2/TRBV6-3 CASSYQLQPQHF TGTGCCAGCAGTTATCAGCTTCAGCCCCAGCATTTT
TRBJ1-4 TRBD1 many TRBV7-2 CASSPGTVTNEKLFF TGTGCCAGCAGTCCCGGGACAGTGACCAATGAAAAACTGTTTTTT
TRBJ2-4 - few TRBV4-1 CASSQDRGLRGAKNIQYF TGCGCCAGCAGCCAAGATAGGGGGCTGCGGGGAGCCAAAAACATTCAGTACTTC
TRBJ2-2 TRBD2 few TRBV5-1 CASSLASGLTGELFF TGCGCCAGCAGCTTGGCTAGCGGGCTTACCGGGGAGCTGTTTTTT
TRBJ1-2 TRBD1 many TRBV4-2 CASSQDWDRGVLVRTF TGTGCCAGCAGCCAAGATTGGGACAGGGGAGTTTTGGTACGCACCTTC
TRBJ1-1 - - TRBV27 CASSLSQGDGTEAFF TGTGCCAGCAGTTTATCTCAGGGAGACGGGACTGAAGCTTTCTTT
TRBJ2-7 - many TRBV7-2 CASSVLEEQYF TGTGCCAGCAGCGTCCTTGAGGAGCAGTACTTC
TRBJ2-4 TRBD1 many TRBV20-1 CSATPGGAQDIQYF TGCAGTGCTACCCCAGGGGGCGCTCAGGACATTCAGTACTTC
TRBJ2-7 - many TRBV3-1 CASRPGGTYEQYF TGTGCCAGCCGACCTGGCGGAACCTACGAGCAGTACTTC
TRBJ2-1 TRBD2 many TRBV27 CASIPSGRGLYEQFF TGTGCCAGCATACCTAGCGGGAGGGGTTTGTATGAGCAGTTCTTC